This TCR beta chain was recorded in a study of blood T cell repertoires in COVID-19 (dated by TCRdb to about 2020). In the study overall: The collaborator samples originated in the United States, Italy and Spain and spanned the acute and convalescent phases of COVID-19. A freely available public database, intended as a resource for researchers studying the immune response to SARS-CoV-2, is where the repertoires were released. Sample metadata almost always included a de-identified subject ID, COVID-19 status, age in years and sex. The prospective study material was composed of cDNA or gDNA derived from T cells, B-cell-depleted T cells, or PBMCs. The dataset comprised deeply sampled blood TCRbeta repertoires from subjects exposed to, actively infected with, or recovered from COVID-19. Samples were obtained from the ongoing ImmuneRACE study (first 160 participants) and from some 1,200 subjects provided by 6 global collaborators. HLA class I and class II types, where available, came from metadata supplied by the sample provider rather than from assay-based typing.

The investigation overall reported the following: The quantity of clinical and demographic metadata differed by source and by participant and was supplied without curation.

V has 1 base trimmed and J has 5 bases trimmed; junction bases matching no gene number 8. The CDR3 holds 17 amino acids from the cysteine to the phenylalanine. Only CDR3 DNA is held: 51 bases, read in frame from base 1. From a lookup of the germline V gene, CDR1 and CDR2 are SGHVS and FQNEAQ. Whole blood was collected in K2EDTA tubes by collaborating institutions according to the institutions' own protocols. Collaborator samples were shipped for TCRbeta analysis as frozen whole blood, isolated PBMCs, or DNA extracted from either sample type. The immunoSEQ Assay, a bias-controlled multiplex PCR, was used to amplify TCRbeta CDR3 regions from genomic DNA. Per the authors' processing: The number of nucleated cells in each sample was estimated by amplification of reference gene primers within the assay. To quantify the absolute abundance of each unique TCRbeta CDR3 rearrangement, sequence reads were collapsed and filtered. For each sample, productive Simpson clonality was calculated as the square root of Simpson's diversity index across productive rearrangements. TCRdb provides this immuneACCESS table in a form limited to in-frame rearrangements. Some clones are lacking; in checked studies, under half of them reflect an unresolved V gene, and why the rest are absent is not known. That table furnishes V, J and clone size, whereas the DNA furnished D and trimming. This sample has about 60,000 clones in its table, and approximately 82% of those were observed once. The ten largest clones capture 3.5% to 4.5% of the sample.

On this clone itself: There is no known antigen for this receptor. No per-base quality is available; no much larger clone lies one base away.

Recombination joined TRBV7-8 with TRBJ2-3, with 11 bases matching TRBD1. The receptor was derived from a man aged 55-75 years with acute or convalescent COVID-19. Sequencing was done on a sample of peripheral blood. The nucleotide sequence is TGTGCCAGCAGCTTAGGGGGACAGGGGGTAAGAAGAGATACGCAGTATTTT. It translates as CASSLGGQGVRRDTQYF.